A single sample is the source of the 29 T cell receptor beta chains below, sequenced in a study of technical replicates of blood from several donors. Measured with immunoSEQ multiplex PCR; TCRdb has only the in-frame clones, and not every one. The data contain tens of thousands of clones, approximately 89% of them singletons. The sample consisted of T cells isolated from PBMCs. These receptors were collected from a human donor in good health.

J is TRBJ2-2 and V is TRBV30; D not resolved. Germline V gives CDR1 GTSNPN, CDR2 SVGIG (reference sequence). V was cut by 2 bases and J by 5 bases, with 9 bases left in between. The length of the CDR3 is 13 residues. The CDR3, as DNA: TGTGCCTGGAGTAAATCGAGGACCGGGGAGCTGTTTTTT. The encoded protein is CAWSKSRTGELFF.

The chain uses TRBV28 and TRBJ2-1; D unresolved. V lost 2 bases, J lost 4 bases, and 9 bases lay in between. CDR3 length: 14 amino acids. CDR1 is MDHEN, CDR2 SYDVKM, per germline. The CDR3 nucleotides read TGTGCCAGCAGTTTAGTCGTACTGTACAATGAGCAGTTCTTC. Protein: CASSLVVLYNEQFF.

The chain joins TRBV18 to TRBJ2-3; TRBD2 is a possible D gene (6 bases). In germline, CDR1 is KGHSH, CDR2 LQKENI. Trimming shortened V by 0 bases and J by 6 bases, and 10 bases separated the two germline ends. The CDR3 covers 14 residues. CDR3 in amino acids: CASSPPGGGDTQYF. For the CDR3, the DNA is TGTGCCAGCTCACCACCGGGAGGCGGGGATACGCAGTATTTT. Full variable domain (missing parts from reference TRBV18 and TRBJ2-3): NAGVMQNPRHLVRRRGQEARLRCSPMKGHSHVYWYRQLPEEGLKFMVYLQKENIIDESGMPKERFSAEFPKEGPSILRIQQVVRGDSAAYFCASSPPGGGDTQYFGPGTRLTVL.

The genes are TRBV10-3 and TRBJ2-7; TRBD1 might be the D (6 bases). This CDR3 spans 14 amino acids. Trimming removed 1 base from V and 4 bases from J, with 11 bases in between. In germline, CDR1 is ENHRY, CDR2 SYGVKD. CDR3 sequence (DNA): TGTGCCATCAGTGAGTACGGGACATTATACGAGCAGTACTTC. Protein product: CAISEYGTLYEQYF.

The rearrangement joins TRBV7-7 to TRBJ2-1, with TRBD1 matching over 8 bases. CDR1 is SSHAT and CDR2 is FNYEAQ in the germline V gene (reference sequence). V shed 2 bases and J 4 bases; nucleotides not matched to a gene: 4. CDR3 length: 15 amino acids. The CDR3 DNA is TGTGCCAGCAGCTTATACAGGGGGTATTACAATGAGCAGTTCTTC. Its protein product is CASSLYRGYYNEQFF.

V and J are TRBV18 and TRBJ1-5; unclear D gene. The CDR3 has 13 residues. The germline CDR1 and CDR2 sequences are KGHSH and LQKENI. V lost 6 bases and J lost 0, with 6 bases in between. This chain's CDR3 is CASSYYSNQPQHF. As DNA, the CDR3 is TGTGCCAGCTCCTACTATAGCAATCAGCCCCAGCATTTT.

The rearrangement uses TRBV5-1 and TRBJ1-2, with D unclear. Trimming cost V 2 bases and J 4 bases, with 12 bases left between them. Per germline, CDR1 SGHRS and CDR2 YFSETQ. The CDR3 is made up of 14 amino acids. The CDR3 sequence: CASSFSPGGYGYTF. The CDR3, as DNA: TGCGCCAGCAGCTTCAGCCCGGGAGGCTATGGCTACACCTTC.

The V and J genes are TRBV5-1 and TRBJ2-7; the match to TRBD2 covers 11 bases. The CDR3 covers 15 residues. Germline V CDR1 and CDR2: SGHRS, YFSETQ. V was clipped by 4 bases and J by 3 bases; unmatched bases: 6. This CDR3 reads CASSPTGTSGYEQYF. The DNA for the CDR3 is TGCGCCAGCAGCCCGACCGGGACTAGCGGCTACGAGCAGTACTTC.

The chain has TRBV2 and TRBJ2-3; 11 bases map to TRBD2. The CDR3 sequence is 16 residues long. Unmatched junction bases numbered 4, after V lost 5 bases and J lost 0 bases. CDR1 and CDR2 from the germline V gene are SNHLY and FYNNEI. CDR3 loop: CASSLAGGTSTDTQYF. The CDR3 DNA sequence: TGTGCCAGCAGTCTAGCGGGAGGAACTAGCACAGATACGCAGTATTTT.

CDR3 DNA sequence: TGCAGCGTAAAAACAGGGGGCGTCTATGGCTACACCTTC. The encoded protein is CSVKTGGVYGYTF. This rearrangement joins TRBV29-1 to TRBJ1-2, with TRBD1 identical over 9 bases. The germline CDR1 and CDR2 sequences are SQVTM and ANQGSEA. This CDR3 spans 13 amino acids. Losses at the gene ends were 6 bases for V and 4 bases for J; bases not matched to a gene: 6.

The V gene is TRBV6-5, the J gene TRBJ1-2; a weak D match, TRBD1 (5 bases). V was cut by 6 bases and J by 8 bases, with 10 bases left in between. Germline CDR1 reads MNHEY; CDR2 reads SVGAGI. The CDR3 length is 11 residues. CDR3 DNA: TGTGCCAGCAGGGGGCCCGGCGGCTACACCTTC. Translated, it gives CASRGPGGYTF.

The rearrangement joins TRBV27 to TRBJ1-2; D possibly corresponds to TRBD1 (6 bases). The CDR3 spans 13 residues. Germline CDR1 and CDR2: MNHEY and SMNVEV (reference sequence). With 0 bases removed from V and 7 bases from J, the gap between germline ends came to 9 bases. The CDR3 DNA is TGTGCCAGCAGTTTATCCAGGGGCGGTGGCTACACCTTC. The encoded protein is CASSLSRGGGYTF.

V is TRBV11-3 and J is TRBJ2-1, with D perhaps matching TRBD2 (6 bases). The CDR3 contains 14 residues. Per germline, CDR1 SGHNT and CDR2 YENEEA. The V gene lost 0 bases and the J gene lost 9 bases, with 12 bases spanning the gap. CDR3 sequence: CASSLDTGVFEQFF. The DNA for the CDR3 is TGTGCCAGCAGCTTAGACACGGGAGTTTTTGAGCAGTTCTTC.

CDR3 in DNA: TGTGCCAGCAGCTTGATGTACACACCCGTTGAAAAACTGTTTTTT. It codes for CASSLMYTPVEKLFF. This chain uses TRBV5-6 with TRBJ1-4, with D unclear. This CDR3 contains 15 residues. The V gene's germline CDR1 is SGHDT and CDR2 YYEEEE. Trimming stripped 1 base from V and 7 bases from J, with 14 bases between.

The rearrangement uses TRBV5-4 and TRBJ2-3; 12 positions agree with TRBD1. Germline trimming cut 4 bases from V and 4 bases from J; bases unmatched to any gene: 4. Germline V gene lookup returns CDR1 SGHNT and CDR2 YYREEE (reference sequence). The CDR3 has 15 amino acids. The DNA of the CDR3 is TGTGCCAGCAGCCTTAGGGACAGGGGGCCAGATACGCAGTATTTT. Encoded protein: CASSLRDRGPDTQYF.

This rearrangement joins TRBV15 to TRBJ2-7; no definite D call. Trimming stripped 5 bases from V and 13 bases from J, with 15 bases between. The CDR3 is 11 residues long. The germline gives CDR1 LNHNV, CDR2 YYDKDF (reference sequence). CDR3 bases: TGTGCCACCAGCGGCGGCGTAGGCGAATACTTC. Protein product: CATSGGVGEYF.

The chain uses TRBV4-1 and TRBJ1-1, with 8 bases lining up with TRBD1. CDR1 and CDR2 (germline): MGHRA, YSYEKL. J lost 1 base, V lost 3 bases, and 4 bases had no gene match. The CDR3 is 15 residues long. The DNA of the CDR3 is TGCGCCAGCAGCCACGCCGGACAGGGGAACACTGAAGCTTTCTTT. Translated: CASSHAGQGNTEAFF.

The V call is TRBV19, the J call TRBJ2-5; 7 bases line up with TRBD2. This CDR3 has 15 residues. Unmatched junction bases numbered 11, after V lost 5 bases and J lost 5 bases. The V gene's germline CDR1 is LNHDA and CDR2 SQIVND (reference sequence). The CDR3 bases are TGTGCCAGTAGTCCCCTCACTTCCGGGAGGGAGACCCAGTACTTC. Translating gives CASSPLTSGRETQYF. Full variable domain (remainder filled in from reference TRBV19 and TRBJ2-5): DGGITQSPKYLFRKEGQNVTLSCEQNLNHDAMYWYRQDPGQGLRLIYYSQIVNDFQKGDIAEGYSVSREKKESFPLTVTSAQKNPTAFYLCASSPLTSGRETQYFGPGTRLLVL.

The V call is TRBV7-2, the J call TRBJ2-3, with a tentative D call TRBD2 (6 bases). Germline CDR1 is SGHTA and CDR2 is FQGNSA. Trimming cost V 5 bases and J 0 bases, with 9 bases left between them. This CDR3 comprises 14 residues. DNA for the CDR3: TGTGCCAGCAGCCTAAGCGGGAGCACAGATACGCAGTATTTT. Translated, it gives CASSLSGSTDTQYF.

J is TRBJ2-1 and V is TRBV11-2, with 8 bases fitting TRBD2. The length of the CDR3 is 16 residues. Germline CDR1 reads SGHAT; CDR2 reads FQNNGV. Trimming cost V 4 bases and J 1 base; bases outside gene matches: 6. Here the CDR3 DNA reads TGTGCCAGCAGCTCCCGAGCGGGAGAGTCCTACAATGAGCAGTTCTTC. Translation: CASSSRAGESYNEQFF.

The V call is TRBV28, the J call TRBJ1-3; 7 bases are a match to TRBD1. The CDR3 consists of 11 residues. The germline CDR1 and CDR2 sequences are MDHEN and SYDVKM. The J segment lost 10 bases and the V segment lost 7 bases, leaving 4 bases of the junction unmatched. The CDR3 sequence: CASITGETIYF. For the CDR3, the DNA is TGTGCCAGCATTACAGGGGAAACCATATATTTT.

This chain uses TRBV4-1 with TRBJ2-7, with 12 bases matching TRBD1. This CDR3 has 16 amino acids. Per germline, CDR1 MGHRA and CDR2 YSYEKL. V was pared by 4 bases and J by 0 bases, with 4 bases of the junction left unmatched. As DNA, the CDR3 is TGCGCCAGCAGCCCGGGACAGGGGGCCCGCTCCTACGAGCAGTACTTC. This gives the protein CASSPGQGARSYEQYF.

The chain employs TRBV6-6 and TRBJ1-1; possibly TRBD1 for D (5 bases). This CDR3 has 14 amino acids. V was clipped by 5 bases and J by 1 base, with 11 bases between them. The germline CDR1 and CDR2 sequences are MNHNY and SVGAGI (reference sequence). CDR3 coding DNA: TGTGCCAGCAGTAACGGAAGGGGGAACACTGAAGCTTTCTTT. This gives the protein CASSNGRGNTEAFF.

The chain uses TRBV27 and TRBJ2-7, with D maybe TRBD1 (5 bases). This CDR3 is 16 amino acids long. Germline lookup yields CDR1 MNHEY and CDR2 SMNVEV (reference sequence). Trimming cost V 3 bases and J 2 bases, with 17 bases left between them. The CDR3 DNA reads TGTGCCAGCAGTTTGTTCCTCAGGGAACTCACCTACGAGCAGTACTTC. It yields the protein CASSLFLRELTYEQYF.

The gene calls are TRBV19 and TRBJ1-5; 9 bases align to TRBD1. Germline assignment: CDR1 LNHDA and CDR2 SQIVND (reference sequence). There are 18 residues in the CDR3. Losses at the gene ends were 2 bases for V and 6 bases for J; bases not matched to a gene: 14. The CDR3 sequence is CASSILAPGQGWSQPQHF. The CDR3 nucleotides read TGTGCCAGTAGTATACTTGCTCCGGGACAGGGCTGGAGTCAGCCCCAGCATTTT.

This clone was counted a few times. This CDR3 is CASSLGTANSGANVLTF. The CDR3 bases are TGTGCCAGCAGCCTGGGGACAGCTAACTCTGGGGCCAACGTCCTGACTTTC. J is TRBJ2-6 and V is TRBV7-3; 7 nucleotides line up with TRBD1. Germline trimming cut 5 bases from V and 0 bases from J; bases unmatched to any gene: 7. Germline CDR1 is SGHTA and CDR2 is FQGTGA. CDR3 length: 17 amino acids.

The chain recombines TRBV28 with TRBJ1-1, with D hard to call. The ends were cut back, 3 bases at V and 2 bases at J, with 10 bases in the middle. The CDR3 has 14 residues. The germline V gene encodes CDR1 MDHEN and CDR2 SYDVKM. The CDR3 spells CASSFLRINTEAFF. As DNA, the CDR3 is TGTGCCAGCAGTTTTTTGAGAATTAACACTGAAGCTTTCTTT.

The rearrangement links TRBV5-1 to TRBJ2-2, with 9 positions matching TRBD1. CDR3 length: 16 amino acids. Germline CDR1 reads SGHRS; CDR2 reads YFSETQ. Trimming removed 4 bases from V and 4 bases from J; junction bases left unmatched: 8. The CDR3 region is CASSPTGGEGTGELFF. The CDR3 region has the DNA TGCGCCAGCAGCCCTACAGGGGGCGAAGGCACCGGGGAGCTGTTTTTT.

V and J are TRBV9 and TRBJ2-1; 7 bases agree with TRBD1. Germline assignment: CDR1 SGDLS and CDR2 YYNGEE. The CDR3 runs to 17 residues. The trim removed 4 bases at V and 6 bases at J, leaving 16 bases unmatched. The CDR3 DNA sequence: TGTGCCAGCAGCCCACCGGTAGGACAGGTTACCCCCAATGAGCAGTTCTTC. Residues: CASSPPVGQVTPNEQFF.